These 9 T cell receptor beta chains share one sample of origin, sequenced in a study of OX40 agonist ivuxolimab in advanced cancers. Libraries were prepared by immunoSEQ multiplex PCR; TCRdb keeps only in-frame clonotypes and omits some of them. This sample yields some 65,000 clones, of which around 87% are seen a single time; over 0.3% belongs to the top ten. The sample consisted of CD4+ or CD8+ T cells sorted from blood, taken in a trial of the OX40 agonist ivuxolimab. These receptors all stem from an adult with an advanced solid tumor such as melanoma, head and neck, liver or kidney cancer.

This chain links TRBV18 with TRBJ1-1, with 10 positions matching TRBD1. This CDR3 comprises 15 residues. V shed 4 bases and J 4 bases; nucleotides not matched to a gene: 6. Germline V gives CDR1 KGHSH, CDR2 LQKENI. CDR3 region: CASSLTTGGFTEAFF. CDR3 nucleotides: TGTGCCAGCTCACTAACGACAGGGGGCTTCACTGAAGCTTTCTTT.

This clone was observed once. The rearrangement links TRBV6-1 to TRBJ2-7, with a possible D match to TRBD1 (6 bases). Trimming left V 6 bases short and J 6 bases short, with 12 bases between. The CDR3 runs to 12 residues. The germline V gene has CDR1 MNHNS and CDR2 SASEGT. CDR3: CASSLLDSEQYF. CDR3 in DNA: TGTGCCAGCAGCCTGCTGGACAGCGAGCAGTACTTC.

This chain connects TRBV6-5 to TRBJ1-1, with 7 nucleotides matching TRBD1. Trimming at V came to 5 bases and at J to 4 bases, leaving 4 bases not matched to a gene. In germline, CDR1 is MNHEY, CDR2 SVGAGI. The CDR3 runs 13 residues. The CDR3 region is CASSLQGPTEAFF. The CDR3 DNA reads TGTGCCAGCAGTCTACAGGGGCCCACTGAAGCTTTCTTT.

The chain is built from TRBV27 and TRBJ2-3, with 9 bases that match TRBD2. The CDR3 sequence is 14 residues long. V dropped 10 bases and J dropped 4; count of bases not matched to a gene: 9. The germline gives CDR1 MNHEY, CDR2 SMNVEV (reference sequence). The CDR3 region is CATSWTSVADTQYF. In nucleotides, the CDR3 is TGTGCCACCTCATGGACTAGCGTGGCAGATACGCAGTATTTT.

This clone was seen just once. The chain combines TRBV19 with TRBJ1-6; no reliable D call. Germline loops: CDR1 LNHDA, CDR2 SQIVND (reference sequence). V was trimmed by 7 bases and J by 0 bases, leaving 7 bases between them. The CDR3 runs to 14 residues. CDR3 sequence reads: CASIGSSYNSPLHF. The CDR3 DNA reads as TGTGCCAGTATTGGGAGCTCCTATAATTCACCCCTCCACTTT.

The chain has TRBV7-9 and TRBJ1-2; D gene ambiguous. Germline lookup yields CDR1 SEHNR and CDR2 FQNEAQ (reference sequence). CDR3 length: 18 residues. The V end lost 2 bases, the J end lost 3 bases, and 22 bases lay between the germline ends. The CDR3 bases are TGTGCCAGCAGCTTACAAGAGGGCCGGCAAGGTCGGGACTATGGCTACACCTTC. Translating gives CASSLQEGRQGRDYGYTF.

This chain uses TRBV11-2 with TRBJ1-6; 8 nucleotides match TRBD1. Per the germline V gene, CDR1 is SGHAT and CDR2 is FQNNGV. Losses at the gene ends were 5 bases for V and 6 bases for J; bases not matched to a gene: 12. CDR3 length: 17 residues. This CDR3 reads CASSGHVDRGGNSPLHF. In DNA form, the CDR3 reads TGTGCCAGCAGCGGACACGTCGACAGGGGCGGTAATTCACCCCTCCACTTT.

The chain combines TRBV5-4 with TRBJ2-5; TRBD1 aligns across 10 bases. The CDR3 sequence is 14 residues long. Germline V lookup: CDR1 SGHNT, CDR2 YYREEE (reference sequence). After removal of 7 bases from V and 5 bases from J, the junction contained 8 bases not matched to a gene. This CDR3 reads CASGSTGGRETQYF. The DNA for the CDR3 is TGTGCCAGCGGCTCGACAGGGGGCAGGGAGACCCAGTACTTC.

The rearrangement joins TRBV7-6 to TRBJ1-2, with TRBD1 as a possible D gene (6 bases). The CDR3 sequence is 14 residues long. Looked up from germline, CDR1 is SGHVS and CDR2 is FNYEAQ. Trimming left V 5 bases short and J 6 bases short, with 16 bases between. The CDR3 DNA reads TGTGCCAGCAGCCTTAGGCAGGGGAGAGATGGCTACACCTTC. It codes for CASSLRQGRDGYTF.